The T cell receptor beta chain described here comes from a study of shared clonotypes between healthy human individuals. Generated by immunoSEQ multiplex PCR, the TCRdb table keeps only in-frame clones and is missing some. The sample holds roughly 660,000 clones, around 91% seen once. Findings of the study overall: Donor clonotype sharing was expected to depend on sequencing depth.

This CDR3 comprises 15 residues. CDR1 is SGHRS, CDR2 YFSETQ, per germline. The V end lost 7 bases, the J end lost 5 bases, and 21 bases lay between the germline ends. About this clone itself: Its matching antigen is unknown.

The origin of this receptor is a man aged 18 to 29 in good health. Some clones in this sample may be carry-over from other donors' samples. This chain connects TRBV5-1 to TRBJ2-5; the D is unclear. Source material: memory CD8+ T cells from PBMCs. Noted subset: CD45RO+ cells pooled with CCR7-negative TemRA cells. The CDR3 DNA follows: TGCGCCAGCGTTGGCTGGCGCGTGCTAGAGGAGACCCAGTACTTC. It translates to CASVGWRVLEETQYF.